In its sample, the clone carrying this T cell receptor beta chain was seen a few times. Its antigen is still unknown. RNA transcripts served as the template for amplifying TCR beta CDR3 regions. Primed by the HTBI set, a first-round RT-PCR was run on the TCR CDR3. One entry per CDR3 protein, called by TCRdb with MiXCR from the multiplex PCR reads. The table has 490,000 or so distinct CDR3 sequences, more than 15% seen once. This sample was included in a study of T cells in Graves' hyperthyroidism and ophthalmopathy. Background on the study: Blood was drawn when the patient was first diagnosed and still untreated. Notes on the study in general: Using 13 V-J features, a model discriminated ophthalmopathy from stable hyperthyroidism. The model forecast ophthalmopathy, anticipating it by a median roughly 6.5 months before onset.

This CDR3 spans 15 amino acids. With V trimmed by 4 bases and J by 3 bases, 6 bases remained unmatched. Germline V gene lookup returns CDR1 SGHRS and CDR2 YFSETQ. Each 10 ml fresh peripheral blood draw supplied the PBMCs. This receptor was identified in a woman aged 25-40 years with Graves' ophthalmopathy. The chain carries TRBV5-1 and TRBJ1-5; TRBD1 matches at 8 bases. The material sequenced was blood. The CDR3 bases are TGCGCCAGCAGCCTGACAGGGGTCGTCAATCAGCCCCAGCATTTT. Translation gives CASSLTGVVNQPQHF.